A selection of T cell receptor beta chains follows, all from one sample in a study of cytomegalovirus exposure and HLA in healthy donors. Method: immunoSEQ multiplex PCR; TCRdb's copy keeps in-frame clones and lacks some. The sample gives 200,000 to 250,000 clones, more than 75% of which show up once; around 1.2% is in the top ten. The sequenced sample consisted of PBMCs. These receptors came from a human donor in good health. CDR3s include the opening cysteine and the closing phenylalanine or tryptophan. A row's size may be missing; if present it is once, few, many or a size class.

CDR3 length,clone size,J gene,V gene,CDR3 protein
12,NA,TRBJ2-3,TRBV28,CASSFGRGRQYF
13,NA,TRBJ2-1,TRBV7-6,CASSLWAKHEQFF
16,NA,TRBJ1-3,TRBV7-6,CASSLRGSLSGNTIYF
15,once,TRBJ2-7,TRBV4-1,CASSPQGTGRDEQYF
16,NA,TRBJ1-5,TRBV28,CASSNSGQGGNQPQHF
14,NA,TRBJ2-7,TRBV29-1,CSVERWTGESEQYF
15,few,TRBJ2-5,TRBV6-5,CASSYYGESAETQYF
12,few,TRBJ2-2,TRBV9,CASSVRTGELFF
15,NA,TRBJ1-3,TRBV7-9,CASSATGSSGNTIYF
16,NA,TRBJ2-1,TRBV12-5,CASGLPRAVDYNEQFF
14,few,TRBJ1-2,TRBV27,CASSSYRGTGGYTF
12,NA,TRBJ1-1,TRBV16,CASSHQNTEAFF
15,few,TRBJ2-7,TRBV7-9,CASNPGQGISYEQYF
17,NA,TRBJ1-3,TRBV25-1,CASSGSRGKAERNTIYF
17,NA,TRBJ2-4,TRBV7-2,CASSLAHAWLAENIQYF
11,NA,TRBJ2-1,TRBV30,CAWLGSGEQFF
15,NA,TRBJ2-7,TRBV7-8,CASSLVGRGTYEQYF
13,NA,TRBJ2-1,TRBV19,CASSIAENNEQFF
12,few,TRBJ2-1,TRBV7-9,CASSPSYNEQFF
17,NA,TRBJ2-2,TRBV4-2,CASSQERRESSTGELFF
13,NA,TRBJ1-4,TRBV28,CASSLSGREKLFF
14,NA,TRBJ2-7,TRBV5-1,CASSLVDSGYEQYF
15,NA,TRBJ1-4,TRBV27,CASSLMGTGGEKLFF
14,NA,TRBJ2-7,TRBV27,CASRRLAGGAEQYF
11,once,TRBJ2-4,TRBV20-1,CSARETWFQYF
19,NA,TRBJ2-5,TRBV9,CASSAMTGGLVAHQETQYF
17,NA,TRBJ2-1,TRBV19,CASSYHHTSGIGNEQFF
13,NA,TRBJ2-7,TRBV6-1,CASSTDRDYEQYF
14,NA,TRBJ1-1,TRBV6-5,CASRPRVTNTEAFF
11,NA,TRBJ2-7,TRBV20-1,CSAKREYEQYF
15,NA,TRBJ2-5,TRBV5-4,CASSLATGGLKTQYF
14,NA,TRBJ1-1,TRBV6-1,CAGSDTGMNTEAFF
13,NA,TRBJ2-1,TRBV25-1,CASRGAGYNEQFF
13,NA,TRBJ2-1,TRBV19,CASQWTSGRALFF
16,NA,TRBJ2-3,TRBV9,CASSVVGTGFTDTQYF
12,NA,TRBJ2-7,TRBV5-6,CASSLNRDEQYF
15,NA,TRBJ1-3,TRBV7-3,CASSPDRGAGNTIYF
14,NA,TRBJ2-7,TRBV15,CATSRAPGDYEQYF
15,NA,TRBJ2-1,TRBV5-1,CASSLRDGGGNEQFF
16,NA,TRBJ2-1,TRBV7-9,CASSPWTSGLNNEQFF
18,NA,TRBJ2-1,TRBV13,CASSPTSGRLNSRYEQFF
16,NA,TRBJ1-2,TRBV18,CASSPGQGVLRGGYTF
14,few,TRBJ1-3,TRBV5-6,CASSLAGGGNTIYF
17,NA,TRBJ1-4,TRBV10-1,CASSDLDRDEVHEKLFF
16,NA,TRBJ2-1,TRBV19,CASSIVLAGGNNEQFF
10,NA,TRBJ1-2,TRBV20-1,CSAGNYGYTF
15,NA,TRBJ2-7,TRBV7-2,CASSPFVDTSYEQYF
11,NA,TRBJ1-2,TRBV2,CASGTGVGYTF
13,NA,TRBJ1-5,TRBV29-1,CSVEQGPGQPQHF